This T cell receptor (beta chain) was identified during a study of blood T cell repertoires in COVID-19. Concerning this clone: The junction does not match germline at one end; this may be a read error.

Germline V gene sequence: CDR1 KGHDR, CDR2 SFDVKD. The CDR3 has 15 amino acids. Authors' methods: Researchers report that nucleated cell counts were estimated from reference gene primer amplification. The repertoire was sequenced with immunoSEQ multiplex PCR; TCRdb's copy has only in-frame clones and lacks some. V, J and clone size were drawn from that table, and D and trimming were deduced from the DNA. In the table there are about 130,000 clones, 60% to 80% of which are singletons. The chain links TRBV24-1 to TRBJ1-3; no definite D call. The clonotype comes from a man older than 75 with COVID-19, enrolled during active disease. The sequenced material came from peripheral blood. The DNA for the CDR3 is TGTGCCACCAGTGATTCTGCTGACTCTAGAAACACCATATATTTT. Protein sequence: CATSDSADSRNTIYF.